Listed here are 5 T cell receptor beta chains from one sample, sequenced in a study of shared clonotypes between healthy human individuals. Sequenced by immunoSEQ multiplex PCR; TCRdb stores in-frame clones only, minus some. Of over a million clones in the sample, 95% to 99% were seen once. The sequenced sample consisted of naive CD4+ T cells sorted from blood. Subset here: CD45RA+ positively selected. These receptors were collected from a man aged 25-40 years in good health.

This chain uses TRBV9 with TRBJ1-3; D may be TRBD1 (5 bases). Trimming pared 0 bases from V and 3 bases from J, leaving 7 bases between. Per the germline V gene, CDR1 is SGDLS and CDR2 is YYNGEE. This CDR3 has 14 amino acids. CDR3 sequence (DNA): TGTGCCAGCAGCGTAGGCCAGGGTGGAAACACCATATATTTT. As protein: CASSVGQGGNTIYF. The variable domain in full, completed from reference TRBV9 and TRBJ1-3, reads DSGVTQTPKHLITATGQRVTLRCSPRSGDLSVYWYQQSLDQGLQFLIQYYNGEERAKGNILERFSAQQFPDLHSELNLSSLELGDSALYFCASSVGQGGNTIYFGEGSWLTVV.

The J gene is TRBJ2-1, the V gene TRBV6-5, with 9 bases matching TRBD1. Trimming at V came to 6 bases and at J to 6 bases, leaving 9 bases not matched to a gene. The CDR3 contains 15 residues. Germline V CDR1 and CDR2: MNHEY, SVGAGI. CDR3 nucleotides: TGTGCCAGCAGGCCACAGGGGGCTCGGTTCAATGAGCAGTTCTTC. Protein: CASRPQGARFNEQFF.

This clone has just one count. This chain connects TRBV2 to TRBJ1-1; D gene ambiguous. The germline V gene has CDR1 SNHLY and CDR2 FYNNEI. V lost 2 bases and J lost 4, with 8 bases in between. This CDR3 region has 13 residues. The CDR3 sequence is CASSERYGTEAFF. In nucleotides, the CDR3 is TGTGCCAGCAGTGAAAGGTACGGCACTGAAGCTTTCTTT.

The chain recombines TRBV7-9 with TRBJ2-1; 9 bases align to TRBD2. From germline, CDR1 is SEHNR and CDR2 FQNEAQ (reference sequence). Trimming at V came to 1 base and at J to 4 bases, leaving 8 bases not matched to a gene. The CDR3 is 17 amino acids. This CDR3 is CASSLGKREAPYNEQFF. In DNA, the CDR3 is TGTGCCAGCAGCTTAGGGAAGCGGGAGGCACCATACAATGAGCAGTTCTTC.

This clone has only one observation. The V gene is TRBV20-1, the J gene TRBJ1-1; D is unclear. The V end was cut by 6 bases, the J end by 5 bases, with 10 bases between. This CDR3 spans 11 amino acids. Germline-derived CDR1 and CDR2 are DFQATT and SNEGSKA (reference sequence). CDR3 nucleotide sequence: TGCAGTGCAGGCGATTGGACTGAAGCTTTCTTT. Translated, it gives CSAGDWTEAFF.